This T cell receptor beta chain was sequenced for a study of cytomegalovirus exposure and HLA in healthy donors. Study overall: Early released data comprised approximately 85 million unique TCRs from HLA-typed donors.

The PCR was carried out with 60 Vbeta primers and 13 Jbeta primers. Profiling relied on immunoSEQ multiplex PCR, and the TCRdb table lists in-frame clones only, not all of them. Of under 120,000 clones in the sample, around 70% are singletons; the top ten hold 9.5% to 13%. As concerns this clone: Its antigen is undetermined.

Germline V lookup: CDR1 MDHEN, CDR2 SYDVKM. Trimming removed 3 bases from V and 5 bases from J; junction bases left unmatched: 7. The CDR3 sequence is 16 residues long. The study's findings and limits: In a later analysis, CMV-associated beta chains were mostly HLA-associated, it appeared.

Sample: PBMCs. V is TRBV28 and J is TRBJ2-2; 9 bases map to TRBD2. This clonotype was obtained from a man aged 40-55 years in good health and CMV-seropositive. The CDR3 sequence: CASSFLAGGKTGELFF. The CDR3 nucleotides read TGTGCCAGCAGTTTTCTGGCGGGAGGGAAAACCGGGGAGCTGTTTTTT.